Listed here are 20 T cell receptor beta chains from one sample, sequenced in a study of cytomegalovirus exposure and HLA in healthy donors. PCR involved 60 Vbeta and 13 Jbeta primers. Clones were sequenced by immunoSEQ multiplex PCR, and TCRdb holds only the in-frame ones, with some missing. The sample shows 120,000 or so clones, about four fifths of them seen only once. Sequencing was performed on PBMCs. The receptors derive from a female donor in good health and CMV-seropositive.

This clone was picked up one time. V is TRBV18 and J is TRBJ2-2; no firm D call. The germline V and J ends were trimmed by 2 bases and 1 base, with 5 bases remaining between them. CDR1 is KGHSH and CDR2 is LQKENI in the germline V gene. This CDR3 is 14 amino acids long. CDR3 sequence: CASSPERNTGELFF. CDR3 bases: TGTGCCAGCTCACCAGAGCGGAACACCGGGGAGCTGTTTTTT.

This chain connects TRBV10-1 to TRBJ1-1; D unresolved. The CDR3 totals 13 residues. The germline gives CDR1 WNHNN, CDR2 SYGVQD (reference sequence). Trimming stripped 6 bases from V and 0 bases from J, with 8 bases between. DNA for the CDR3: TGCGCCAGCAGACTCTCCATGAACACTGAAGCTTTCTTT. This encodes CASRLSMNTEAFF.

The chain is built from TRBV7-4 and TRBJ2-4; D is undetermined. Per the germline V gene, CDR1 is SGHVT and CDR2 is SQSDAQ. The length of the CDR3 is 16 residues. V was trimmed by 5 bases and J by 2 bases, leaving 16 bases between them. The CDR3 loop is CASSRRLCVSKNIQYF. As DNA, the CDR3 is TGTGCCAGCAGCCGCAGGCTCTGCGTGTCCAAAAACATTCAGTACTTC.

This CDR3 reads CAWSATSNTGELFF. In DNA form, the CDR3 reads TGTGCCTGGAGTGCGACTTCGAACACCGGGGAGCTGTTTTTT. The gene calls are TRBV30 and TRBJ2-2; the D is unclear. This CDR3 contains 14 residues. V was cut by 1 base and J by 0 bases, with 6 bases left in between. The germline V gene has CDR1 GTSNPN and CDR2 SVGIG (reference sequence).

The chain recombines TRBV6-6 with TRBJ1-2, with 8 bases matching TRBD1. Germline values: CDR1 MNHNY, CDR2 SVGAGI (reference sequence). The CDR3 has 12 amino acids. V lost 6 bases and J lost 6; bases outside the gene matches: 3. The DNA for the CDR3 is TGTGCCAGCAGATCGACAGGGGATGGCTACACCTTC. Amino acid sequence: CASRSTGDGYTF.

The V gene is TRBV30, the J gene TRBJ2-7, with 13 nucleotides matching TRBD2. The CDR3 spans 17 residues. CDR1 and CDR2 (germline): GTSNPN, SVGIG (reference sequence). The V segment lost 4 bases and the J segment 2 bases; nucleotides outside the gene matches: 11. CDR3 sequence (DNA): TGTGCCTGGAATCACCCGGGACTAGCGGGGAATACCTACGAGCAGTACTTC. It codes for CAWNHPGLAGNTYEQYF.

The chain combines TRBV7-3 with TRBJ1-6; possibly TRBD1 for D (5 bases). Germline CDR1 SGHTA, CDR2 FQGTGA. The length of the CDR3 is 15 residues. The V end was cut by 1 base, the J end by 7 bases, with 11 bases between. CDR3 nucleotides: TGTGCCAGCAGCTTAAGTCCAGGGAACAATTCACCCCTCCACTTT. Encoded protein: CASSLSPGNNSPLHF.

J is TRBJ1-5 and V is TRBV7-2; D call uncertain. CDR1 and CDR2 (germline): SGHTA, FQGNSA. V lost 5 bases, J lost 3 bases, and 11 bases lay in between. The CDR3 loop spans 14 amino acids. CDR3 loop: CASSPGQHNQPQHF. The CDR3 DNA sequence: TGTGCCAGCAGCCCTGGGCAGCACAATCAGCCCCAGCATTTT.

The J gene is TRBJ1-1, the V gene TRBV9; unclear D gene. The germline V and J ends were trimmed by 3 bases and 8 bases, with 20 bases remaining between them. This CDR3 comprises 15 residues. Germline V gene lookup returns CDR1 SGDLS and CDR2 YYNGEE. The CDR3 region is CASSAYPTLRAEAFF. CDR3 DNA: TGTGCCAGCAGCGCCTATCCTACCTTGAGGGCCGAAGCTTTCTTT.

This sequence joins TRBV4-1 and TRBJ2-2, with TRBD1 identical over 7 bases. Germline CDR1 is MGHRA and CDR2 is YSYEKL. The CDR3 is 17 amino acids. V lost 5 bases, J lost 6 bases, and 15 bases stayed unmatched. The CDR3 reads CASSFPGQPSMAGELFF. DNA of the CDR3: TGCGCCAGCAGCTTCCCGGGACAGCCTTCGATGGCCGGGGAGCTGTTTTTT.

This chain uses TRBV4-2 with TRBJ2-1; unclear D gene. Germline V CDR1 and CDR2: LGHNA, YNFKEQ. The V end lost 1 base, the J end lost 8 bases, and 6 bases lay between the germline ends. The CDR3 spans 12 residues. The CDR3 region is CASSQGRHEQFF. The CDR3 bases are TGTGCCAGCAGCCAAGGCAGGCATGAGCAGTTCTTC.

Of note for this clone: The same CDR3 arises from other DNA sequences in this sample as well. The V gene is TRBV7-2, the J gene TRBJ1-5; D is unresolved. CDR1 SGHTA and CDR2 FQGNSA come from the germline V gene. V was shortened by 5 bases and J by 2 bases, with 10 bases between the two germline ends. The CDR3 length is 14 residues. CDR3 sequence (DNA): TGTGCCAGCAGCCTAGATCGGGGCAATCAGCCCCAGCATTTT. It is translated as CASSLDRGNQPQHF.

This chain connects TRBV14 to TRBJ2-5, with 9 bases fitting TRBD1. Trimming at V came to 4 bases and at J to 1 base, leaving 7 bases not matched to a gene. CDR1 is SGHDN and CDR2 is FVKESK in the germline V gene. The CDR3 is 16 residues long. The CDR3 nucleotides are TGTGCCAGCAGCCGCCAGACAGGGGGTATCCAAGAGACCCAGTACTTC. This codes for CASSRQTGGIQETQYF.

V is TRBV9 and J is TRBJ1-6; D is possibly TRBD1 (5 bases). V lost 3 bases, J lost 10 bases, and 14 bases lay in between. The CDR3 covers 14 residues. CDR1 is SGDLS, CDR2 YYNGEE, per germline. The CDR3 is CASSAQGGNSPLHF. The CDR3 DNA is TGTGCCAGCAGCGCTCAGGGAGGTAACTCACCCCTCCACTTT.

The V gene is TRBV27, the J gene TRBJ1-5; D may be TRBD1 (6 bases). Between the trimmed V and J ends, which lost 8 bases and 1 base, there was a span of 9 bases. Germline CDR1 is MNHEY and CDR2 is SMNVEV (reference sequence). The CDR3 is 13 amino acids. The CDR3 sequence: CASGRGSNQPQHF. In nucleotides, the CDR3 is TGTGCCAGCGGGAGGGGGAGCAATCAGCCCCAGCATTTT.

This clone was seen a handful of times. This chain links TRBV6-5 with TRBJ2-1, with 8 positions matching TRBD1. This CDR3 is 12 amino acids long. Germline V gene data show CDR1 as MNHEY and CDR2 as SVGAGI. J was trimmed by 16 bases and V by 5 bases; bases with no gene match: 10. CDR3 residues: CASSPRQGKEFF. The CDR3 coding sequence is TGTGCCAGCAGTCCGAGACAGGGGAAAGAATTCTTC.

V and J are TRBV20-1 and TRBJ2-5, with D uncertain. There are 11 residues in the CDR3. CDR1 and CDR2 from the germline V gene are DFQATT and SNEGSKA (reference sequence). Trimming shortened V by 3 bases and J by 4 bases, and 6 bases separated the two germline ends. The CDR3 is CSASNRETQYF. The CDR3 nucleotides read TGCAGTGCTAGTAACAGAGAGACCCAGTACTTC.

This clone was detected once. The rearrangement links TRBV23-1 to TRBJ2-3; TRBD1 might be the D (6 bases). TRBV23-1 is recorded as an ORF, its role being uncertain. CDR3 size: 17 residues. The V end lost 0 bases, the J end lost 2 bases, and 15 bases lay between the germline ends. CDR3 region: CASSQSWIGQFTDTQYF. The CDR3 coding sequence is TGCGCCAGCAGTCAATCGTGGATAGGACAGTTCACAGATACGCAGTATTTT.

This clone was picked up one time. The gene calls are TRBV6-1 and TRBJ1-1; 10 bases line up with TRBD1. Per the germline V gene, CDR1 is MNHNS and CDR2 is SASEGT. The V segment lost 6 bases and the J segment 3 bases; nucleotides outside the gene matches: 4. This CDR3 spans 14 amino acids. CDR3 residues: CASRRQGAYTEAFF. The CDR3 DNA follows: TGTGCCAGCAGGAGACAGGGGGCATACACTGAAGCTTTCTTT.

As DNA, the CDR3 is TGCGCCAGCAGCTCTTCCGGGACACATTATAATTCACCCCTCCACTTT. Encoded protein: CASSSSGTHYNSPLHF. The chain joins TRBV5-1 to TRBJ1-6; TRBD1 is a possible D gene (6 bases). The CDR3 sequence is 16 residues long. The V gene lost 3 bases and the J gene lost 4 bases, with 14 bases spanning the gap. Looked up from germline, CDR1 is SGHRS and CDR2 is YFSETQ.